A single sample gave rise to the 8 T cell receptor beta chains below, sequenced in a study of CD8 T cells in ankylosing spondylitis. TCRdb redid the calling of the 5' RACE reads with MiXCR, one entry per CDR3 protein. The table has under 250,000 distinct CDR3 sequences, 30% to 40% seen once. Sequenced sample: blood, either unsorted or a sorted T cell fraction (not recorded which). The origin of the receptors is a male donor with ankylosing spondylitis or in good health (not recorded which).

Here the CDR3 DNA reads TGCAGTGCCCTAAGACTAGCGGGGGGCCCTTCTACAGATACGCAGTATTTT. Its translation is CSALRLAGGPSTDTQYF. V is TRBV20-1 and J is TRBJ2-3; the match to TRBD2 covers 13 bases. Germline CDR1 DFQATT, CDR2 SNEGSKA (reference sequence). Unmatched junction bases numbered 12, after V lost 6 bases and J lost 3 bases. The CDR3 sequence is 17 residues long.

CDR3 in amino acids: CSAQGLAGRETQYF. As DNA, the CDR3 is TGCAGCGCTCAAGGACTAGCGGGGAGAGAGACCCAGTACTTC. This sequence joins TRBV29-1 and TRBJ2-5, with 12 bases fitting TRBD2. The CDR3 spans 14 residues. Per germline, CDR1 SQVTM and CDR2 ANQGSEA. Trimming at V came to 7 bases and at J to 4 bases, leaving 7 bases not matched to a gene.

Only one count was recorded for this clonotype. The chain uses TRBV3-1 and TRBJ1-1, with TRBD1 as a possible D gene (6 bases). The CDR3 consists of 16 residues. Germline CDR1 is LGHDT and CDR2 is YNNKEL (reference sequence). V was trimmed by 1 base and J by 2 bases, leaving 14 bases between them. CDR3 sequence reads: CASSQGLVRGNTEAFF. The CDR3 nucleotides are TGTGCCAGCAGCCAAGGCTTAGTCAGGGGAAACACTGAAGCTTTCTTT.

V usage is TRBV29-1 and J usage is TRBJ1-1, with D hard to call. Germline values: CDR1 SQVTM, CDR2 ANQGSEA. V was trimmed by 4 bases and J by 4 bases, leaving 4 bases between them. There are 10 residues in the CDR3. CDR3 sequence reads: CSVATTEAFF. The CDR3 nucleotides are TGCAGCGTTGCAACCACTGAAGCTTTCTTT.

This clonotype has just a few counts. This sequence joins TRBV29-1 and TRBJ2-1; TRBD1 or TRBD2 may be the D gene (5 bases each). With 3 bases removed from V and 7 bases from J, the gap between germline ends came to 19 bases. Germline V gene lookup returns CDR1 SQVTM and CDR2 ANQGSEA. The CDR3 totals 15 residues. The CDR3, as DNA: TGCAGCGTTGACCACTATGGGACGGCTAGAAATGAGCAGTTCTTC. Amino acids: CSVDHYGTARNEQFF.

This clonotype was seen only a few times. The rearrangement joins TRBV6-4 to TRBJ2-3; TRBD2 matches 14 bases. Trimming removed 3 bases from V and 6 bases from J; junction bases left unmatched: 2. The CDR3 is made up of 15 amino acids. CDR1 and CDR2 from the germline V gene are MRHNA and SNTAGT. CDR3 region: CASSETSGGADTQYF. The CDR3 nucleotides read TGTGCCAGCAGTGAGACTAGCGGGGGGGCCGATACGCAGTATTTT.

The chain couples TRBV6-5 to TRBJ1-1, with TRBD1 as a possible D gene (6 bases). The CDR3 sequence is 16 residues long. Germline V CDR1 and CDR2: MNHEY, SVGAGI. Trimming took off 4 bases at V and 1 base at J, with 16 bases between the two ends. This chain's CDR3 is CASSSLIKQGNTEAFF. CDR3 DNA: TGTGCCAGCAGTTCCCTCATCAAACAGGGGAACACTGAAGCTTTCTTT.

This clonotype has only a few counts. This chain connects TRBV27 to TRBJ1-2; D unresolved. The CDR3 consists of 14 residues. Trimming pared 5 bases from V and 4 bases from J, leaving 14 bases between. Per germline, CDR1 MNHEY and CDR2 SMNVEV (reference sequence). CDR3 residues: CASSPTPEGYGYTF. In DNA form, the CDR3 reads TGTGCCAGCAGTCCGACTCCGGAGGGCTATGGCTACACCTTC.